One sample yielded the 3 T cell receptor beta chains listed below, sequenced in a study of vaccination effects on CD4 cells after COVID-19. The assay was immunoSEQ multiplex PCR, and TCRdb's table has in-frame clones only and misses some. Here the sample spans about 41,000 clones, more than 65% being singletons. The ViraFEST assay expanded antigen-specific CD4+ T cells with viral peptide pools before sequencing. With 10 days of culture completed, CD4+ T cells were isolated. According to the study, vaccine recipients showed no prior SARS-CoV-2 infection and negative nucleocapsid antibodies. No antigen is known for these receptors. The sample here was CD4+ T cells from PBMCs cultured with HCoV-NL63 spike peptides, taken before COVID-19 vaccination. These receptors all come from a human donor who received a COVID-19 vaccine.

This clone appeared a single time. J is TRBJ2-3 and V is TRBV6-6; D remains unclear. V lost 5 bases, J lost 4 bases, and 4 bases lay in between. Germline V CDR1 and CDR2: MNHNY, SVGAGI (reference sequence). This CDR3 spans 11 amino acids. This CDR3 is CASSQSDTQYF. DNA of the CDR3: TGTGCCAGCAGTCAGTCAGATACGCAGTATTTT.

The chain combines TRBV5-1 with TRBJ2-7, with 9 nucleotides matching TRBD2. Losses at the gene ends were 0 bases for V and 4 bases for J; bases not matched to a gene: 8. Looked up from germline, CDR1 is SGHRS and CDR2 is YFSETQ. The length of the CDR3 is 16 residues. CDR3 sequence (DNA): TGCGCCAGCAGCTTGGGGGGTAGCGGGGGCGCATACGAGCAGTACGTC. Protein product: CASSLGGSGGAYEQYV.

The chain combines TRBV5-4 with TRBJ1-4, with unresolved D. V lost 4 bases and J lost 3, with 10 bases in between. The CDR3 consists of 14 residues. Germline V gene lookup returns CDR1 SGHNT and CDR2 YYREEE (reference sequence). The CDR3 DNA follows: TGTGCCAGCAGCCGGGAGGGAGCTAATGAAAAACTGTTTTTT. It yields the protein CASSREGANEKLFF.